One and the same sample provided the 25 T cell receptor beta chains below, sequenced in a study of blood T cell repertoires in COVID-19. This table comes from immunoSEQ multiplex PCR, and its TCRdb copy is limited to in-frame clones, with some not included. The data show about 110,000 clones, with around 64% seen just once and 1.5% to 2% held by the top ten. Sequencing input: peripheral blood. These receptors all come from a middle-aged woman with acute or convalescent COVID-19.

The chain recombines TRBV27 with TRBJ2-3; 9 nucleotides align to TRBD2. The germline gives CDR1 MNHEY, CDR2 SMNVEV (reference sequence). V shed 5 bases, J shed 5 bases, and the junction held 11 bases outside the gene matches. CDR3 size: 16 residues. The CDR3 spells CASSSKPSGIGDTQYF. For the CDR3, the DNA is TGTGCCAGCAGTAGCAAGCCTAGCGGGATAGGAGATACGCAGTATTTT.

The chain employs TRBV4-3 and TRBJ1-6; D gene ambiguous. The germline V and J ends were trimmed by 0 bases and 2 bases, with 11 bases remaining between them. The CDR3 has 17 amino acids. The germline V gene has CDR1 LGHNA and CDR2 YSLEER. Here the CDR3 reads CASSQDLQVAYNSPLHF. CDR3 sequence (DNA): TGCGCCAGCAGCCAAGATCTCCAGGTCGCCTATAATTCACCCCTCCACTTT.

V is TRBV6-5 and J is TRBJ2-2; 9 bases fit TRBD1. From germline, CDR1 is MNHEY and CDR2 SVGAGI. Germline trimming cut 5 bases from V and 5 bases from J; bases unmatched to any gene: 6. CDR3 length: 15 residues. CDR3 residues: CASSKQGAWTGELFF. The CDR3 region has the DNA TGTGCCAGCAGTAAACAGGGGGCGTGGACCGGGGAGCTGTTTTTT.

V and J are TRBV5-1 and TRBJ2-7; D is perhaps TRBD2 (6 bases). Trimming pared 4 bases from V and 3 bases from J, leaving 14 bases between. Germline V CDR1 and CDR2: SGHRS, YFSETQ. The CDR3 length is 14 residues. CDR3: CASSDDSEGYEQYF. DNA of the CDR3: TGCGCCAGCAGCGACGATTCGGAGGGCTACGAGCAGTACTTC.

This sequence joins TRBV2 and TRBJ2-2; D may be TRBD2 (6 bases). The CDR3 is made up of 14 amino acids. The germline gives CDR1 SNHLY, CDR2 FYNNEI. The V end lost 1 base, the J end lost 7 bases, and 10 bases lay between the germline ends. The CDR3 is CASSEVREVGELFF. Written as DNA, the CDR3 is TGTGCCAGCAGTGAAGTCAGGGAGGTCGGGGAGCTGTTTTTT.

The rearrangement joins TRBV5-6 to TRBJ1-4; D gene unclear. V was shortened by 4 bases and J by 2 bases, with 6 bases between the two germline ends. The length of the CDR3 is 13 residues. Germline assignment: CDR1 SGHDT and CDR2 YYEEEE. This chain's CDR3 is CASSRWTNEKLFF. The DNA for the CDR3 is TGTGCCAGCAGCCGGTGGACTAATGAAAAACTGTTTTTT.

The chain is built from TRBV7-2 and TRBJ2-1; 9 positions match TRBD1. Germline-derived CDR1 and CDR2 are SGHTA and FQGNSA. V gave up 6 bases and J gave up 5 bases; unmatched junction bases: 8. There are 15 residues in the CDR3. The DNA of the CDR3 is TGTGCCAGCAGGTTGACAGGGGGAGGGCACAATGAGCAGTTCTTC. Translating gives CASRLTGGGHNEQFF.

V gene TRBV2 combines with J gene TRBJ2-3; TRBD1 agrees at 11 bases. The junction had 3 bases not matched to a gene; V was cut back by 6 bases and J by 4 bases. Germline loops: CDR1 SNHLY, CDR2 FYNNEI. The CDR3 runs 14 residues. For the CDR3, the DNA is TGTGCCAGCAGCGGACAGGGGGCTCCAGATACGCAGTATTTT. Encoded protein: CASSGQGAPDTQYF. Together with reference TRBV2 and TRBJ2-3, the CDR3 gives the full variable domain: EPEVTQTPSHQVTQMGQEVILRCVPISNHLYFYWYRQILGQKVEFLVSFYNNEISEKSEIFDDQFSVERPDGSNFTLKIRSTKLEDSAMYFCASSGQGAPDTQYFGPGTRLTVL.

The chain recombines TRBV5-1 with TRBJ1-1; D uncertain. In germline, CDR1 is SGHRS, CDR2 YFSETQ. This CDR3 region has 11 residues. Between the trimmed V and J ends, which lost 4 bases and 8 bases, there was a span of 9 bases. CDR3 residues: CASSIETEAFF. In nucleotides, the CDR3 is TGCGCCAGCAGCATAGAGACAGAAGCTTTCTTT.

The chain is built from TRBV15 and TRBJ2-1, with unresolved D. Germline CDR1 LNHNV, CDR2 YYDKDF (reference sequence). The CDR3 runs to 13 residues. Trimming pared 5 bases from V and 2 bases from J, leaving 7 bases between. CDR3 loop: CATSSQTYNEQFF. CDR3 sequence (DNA): TGTGCCACCAGCTCCCAAACCTACAATGAGCAGTTCTTC.

This clone came up a few times. The genes are TRBV10-3 and TRBJ2-3; TRBD2 matches at 12 bases. CDR3 length equals 14 residues. Trimming removed 10 bases from V and 0 bases from J; junction bases left unmatched: 2. Germline V CDR1 and CDR2: ENHRY, SYGVKD. The DNA for the CDR3 is TGTGCCACGGGGACTAGCGGGAGCACAGATACGCAGTATTTT. It specifies CATGTSGSTDTQYF.

V is TRBV29-1 and J is TRBJ2-5; D uncertain. From germline, CDR1 is SQVTM and CDR2 ANQGSEA. The ends were cut back, 5 bases at V and 5 bases at J, with 12 bases in the middle. This CDR3 comprises 12 residues. Here the CDR3 reads CSVLNSEETQYF. CDR3 nucleotides: TGCAGCGTTTTAAACTCGGAGGAGACCCAGTACTTC.

This chain joins TRBV5-5 and TRBJ1-1; possibly TRBD1 for D (6 bases). Looked up from germline, CDR1 is SGHKS and CDR2 is YYEKEE (reference sequence). This CDR3 has 16 amino acids. Trimming left V 5 bases short and J 2 bases short, with 19 bases between. CDR3 in amino acids: CASRPRPQDSNTEAFF. CDR3 in DNA: TGTGCCAGCAGACCCCGACCACAGGACAGCAACACTGAAGCTTTCTTT. The full variable domain, rest sourced from reference TRBV5-5 and TRBJ1-1, is DAGVTQSPTHLIKTRGQQVTLRCSPISGHKSVSWYQQVLGQGPQFIFQYYEKEERGRGNFPDRFSARQFPNYSSELNVNALLLGDSALYLCASRPRPQDSNTEAFFGQGTRLTVV.

V is TRBV11-2 and J is TRBJ1-6, with TRBD1 matching over 8 bases. CDR3 length: 15 residues. Germline V gives CDR1 SGHAT, CDR2 FQNNGV. With V trimmed by 1 base and J by 9 bases, 5 bases remained unmatched. CDR3 residues: CASSLAGGDGSPLHF. The CDR3 DNA is TGTGCCAGCAGCTTAGCAGGGGGCGATGGTTCACCCCTCCACTTT.

This chain connects TRBV2 to TRBJ1-4; possibly TRBD1 for D (6 bases). CDR3 length: 13 residues. In germline, CDR1 is SNHLY, CDR2 FYNNEI. V lost 4 bases and J 11 bases, leaving 14 bases between the germline ends. CDR3 DNA: TGTGCCAGCAGTGGTTGGACAGAAGGGAAACTGTTTTTT. It specifies CASSGWTEGKLFF.

This chain joins TRBV3-1 (or the pseudogene TRBV3-2) and TRBJ2-2, with 11 bases that match TRBD2. J lost 7 bases, V lost 0 bases, and 10 bases had no gene match. The CDR3 sequence is 18 residues long. Germline V gene lookup returns CDR1 LGHDT and CDR2 YNNKEL (reference sequence). The CDR3 DNA is TGTGCCAGCAGCCAAGATCAATGGGCTAGCGGGGGGTACGGGGAGCTGTTTTTT. Translating gives CASSQDQWASGGYGELFF.

This clone was found a few times. The V call is TRBV29-1, the J call TRBJ2-3, with 8 bases fitting TRBD2. The CDR3 totals 15 residues. CDR1 is SQVTM and CDR2 is ANQGSEA in the germline V gene. J gave up 5 bases and V 3 bases, and 10 bases lay outside the gene matches. DNA of the CDR3: TGCAGCGTTGATTGGGTCGGGGGGGCAGTAGATACGCAGTATTTT. Its translation is CSVDWVGGAVDTQYF.

The CDR3 DNA is TGTGCCAGCAGCTCGGGACAGGATCAGGCCAACGTCCTGACTTTC. Translated: CASSSGQDQANVLTF. The V gene is TRBV7-2, the J gene TRBJ2-6, with 8 positions matching TRBD1. The CDR3 covers 15 residues. Germline assignment: CDR1 SGHTA and CDR2 FQGNSA. The ends lost 4 bases at V and 6 bases at J; junction bases unmatched: 5.

V gene TRBV19 combines with J gene TRBJ1-1; no definite D call. The V gene lost 1 base and the J gene lost 7 bases, with 10 bases spanning the gap. CDR3 length: 13 residues. Germline CDR1 LNHDA, CDR2 SQIVND (reference sequence). The CDR3 loop reads CASSIGTENEAFF. CDR3 sequence (DNA): TGTGCCAGTAGTATAGGCACAGAAAATGAAGCTTTCTTT.

In this sample, this clone turned up a few times. The chain uses TRBV7-9 and TRBJ1-2; D perhaps matches TRBD1 (6 bases). This CDR3 spans 15 amino acids. Trimming pared 5 bases from V and 5 bases from J, leaving 18 bases between. Germline V gene data show CDR1 as SEHNR and CDR2 as FQNEAQ (reference sequence). The CDR3 nucleotides read TGTGCCAGCAGCCATACCAGGACAGAGACGTATGGCTACACCTTC. It specifies CASSHTRTETYGYTF.

As concerns this clone: Possible read error: a much larger clone is one base away. The chain links TRBV7-2 to TRBJ1-2; the match to TRBD1 covers 9 bases. Trimming cost V 3 bases and J 6 bases; bases outside gene matches: 2. Per the germline V gene, CDR1 is SGHTA and CDR2 is FQGNSA. The CDR3 has 13 residues. The DNA of the CDR3 is TGTGCCAGCAGCTTGGGGACAGGGAATGGCTACACCTTC. Amino acids: CASSLGTGNGYTF.

The chain joins TRBV19 to TRBJ2-3, with 14 positions matching TRBD2. The V gene's germline CDR1 is LNHDA and CDR2 SQIVND (reference sequence). The CDR3 contains 18 residues. V trimming: 5 bases; J trimming: 0 bases; junction bases outside the gene matches: 7. CDR3 DNA sequence: TGTGCCAGTAGTCTGAGGGGGACTAGCGGGGGTAGCACAGATACGCAGTATTTT. Encoded protein: CASSLRGTSGGSTDTQYF.

Notes on this clone: Given a much more abundant clone one base away, this may be a read error. This chain uses TRBV28 with TRBJ1-1; 7 nucleotides line up with TRBD1. CDR1 MDHEN and CDR2 SYDVKM come from the germline V gene. The CDR3 sequence is 15 residues long. After removal of 3 bases from V and 0 bases from J, the junction contained 4 bases not matched to a gene. CDR3 nucleotides: TGTGCCAGCAGTTTCCCCGGGACAGTGAACACTGAAGCTTTCTTT. It codes for CASSFPGTVNTEAFF.

The chain has TRBV21-1 and TRBJ2-7; the D call of TRBD2 is as the table states it, not checked on the DNA. TRBV21-1 is deemed a pseudogene. The CDR3 sequence is 15 residues long. CDR3 bases: TGTGCCAGCAAATTATCTGCGGGGTGTTTCTACGAGCAGTACTTC. Its translation: CASKLSAGCFYEQYF.

This clone was observed many times. V and J are TRBV19 and TRBJ1-1; D perhaps matches TRBD1 (6 bases). Trimming removed 2 bases from V and 2 bases from J, with 12 bases in between. Germline CDR1 reads LNHDA; CDR2 reads SQIVND (reference sequence). CDR3 size: 15 residues. CDR3: CASSIRGTKNTEAFF. As DNA, the CDR3 is TGTGCCAGTAGTATAAGGGGGACAAAAAACACTGAAGCTTTCTTT.